Below, 2 T cell receptor beta chains from the same sample are listed, as sequenced in a study of cytomegalovirus exposure and HLA in healthy donors. This PCR relied on a set of 60 Vbeta primers and 13 Jbeta primers. TCRdb's table, derived via immunoSEQ multiplex PCR, lists solely in-frame clones and lacks some. The data contain approximately 150,000 clones, roughly 80% of them singletons. Sequencing was carried out using PBMCs. The receptors shown here come from a man aged 50-59 years in good health and CMV-seropositive.

With respect to this clone: This specimen includes other DNA sequences encoding the same CDR3. The chain recombines TRBV7-9 with TRBJ1-1; TRBD1 might be the D (6 bases). V was pared by 2 bases and J by 1 base, with 11 bases between. The germline V gene encodes CDR1 SEHNR and CDR2 FQNEAQ (reference sequence). The CDR3 covers 15 residues. CDR3 region: CASSLKYRENTEAFF. CDR3 DNA: TGTGCCAGCAGCTTAAAATACAGGGAGAACACTGAAGCTTTCTTT.

V usage is TRBV5-1 and J usage is TRBJ2-7, with a weak D call TRBD2 (5 bases). This CDR3 region has 15 residues. V was cut by 7 bases and J by 4 bases, with 21 bases left in between. Germline CDR1 SGHRS, CDR2 YFSETQ. CDR3 in DNA: TGCGCCAGCCAGATAGCCGGGGTTAGTGGGTACGAGCAGTACTTC. As protein: CASQIAGVSGYEQYF.